This T cell receptor beta chain was observed in a study of cytomegalovirus exposure and HLA in healthy donors. Study-wide context: Caucasian-associated ancestry cluster membership applied to around 80% of around 400 genotyped donors.

PCR primers comprised 60 Vbeta and 13 Jbeta primers. Here immunoSEQ multiplex PCR was the method, and the copy in TCRdb shows in-frame clones only, minus some. Counted here are around 200,000 clones, 75% to 90% occurring once; the ten biggest clones make up around 1.7%. Unmatched junction bases numbered 7, after V lost 1 base and J lost 5 bases. The CDR3 spans 15 residues. Germline V gene lookup returns CDR1 SGHDT and CDR2 YYEEEE. This chain connects TRBV5-6 to TRBJ1-1; 8 bases line up with TRBD1. The receptor's source is a man in his forties or fifties in good health and CMV-seronegative. The specimen was PBMCs. The CDR3 spells CASSLRAGGPTEAFF. The DNA for the CDR3 is TGTGCCAGCAGCTTGAGGGCAGGGGGCCCGACTGAAGCTTTCTTT.